This T cell receptor (beta chain) was obtained from a study of T-cell reconstitution after alpha-beta-depleted transplantation in children (TCRdb year 2016). About the full investigation: Using TCR repertoire profiling, the study followed T-cell immune reconstitution in a quantitative way in children after TCRalphabeta/CD19-depleted allogeneic hematopoietic cell transplantation.

On this clonotype itself: Its target antigen remains unknown. Base quality data are lacking; no much larger clone is found one base away.

The sample's treatment or condition label, decoded: allogeneic hematopoietic cell transplantation with graft depleted of TCRalphabeta T cells and CD19 B cells. The children who served as transplant recipients had been given grafts of TCRalphabeta/CD19-depleted allogeneic hematopoietic cells. The library was generated by PCR. TCRdb names Illumina HiSeq 2500 as the instrument used. Molecular barcoding was employed in the preparation of TCR libraries, with unique molecular identifiers being used to normalize TCRbeta repertoire quantification. TCRdb cleaned the public reads at Q25 with fastp, built clones with MiXCR and kept in-frame beta chains. Each entry is one CDR3 protein sequence, shown with its most common DNA and genes. Present in this sample are fewer than 500,000 distinct CDR3 sequences, 43% of which were seen just once. The ten largest clones capture roughly a quarter of the sample. What the work shows at the level of the full study, not this receptor alone: Hyperexpanded clone frequencies declined over subsequent months; after one year, T-cell counts and TCRbeta diversity were mostly attributed to newly produced T cells. In some patients, the high TCRbeta diversity seen at day 60 was put down to recipient T cells and intrathymic progenitors that had survived conditioning. The apparently early recovery of alphabetaT-cell counts about two months after transplant reportedly depended on only several hundred rapidly expanded clones that came from non-depleted graft cells.

The specimen comprised PBMCs, sampled before TCRalphabeta/CD19-depleted stem cell transplant. The source of this sequence is a girl under 10 years old with aplastic anemia, due to receive a stem cell transplant.

The bases read TGCAGTGCCGAACAGGGATCCCAAGAGACCCAGTACTTC. Its product reads: CSAEQGSQETQYF. The receptor chain draws on TRBV20-1 and TRBJ2-5, and possibly TRBD1, on 6 matching bases. Via the germline V gene (reference sequence), CDR1 is DFQATT and CDR2 SNEGSKA. The CDR3 goes from the cysteine to the phenylalanine over 13 residues. Only CDR3 DNA remains: 39 bases, in frame from the first base. The V and J ends are trimmed by 6 bases and 1 base, leaving 12 bases between them.